A selection of T cell receptor beta chains follows, all from one sample in a study of T cell responses to AZD1222 COVID-19 vaccine. The table came from immunoSEQ multiplex PCR; TCRdb's copy has only in-frame clones and leaves some out. The repertoire consists of 200,000 or so clones, with about 93% occurring once and the leading ten covering roughly 1%. The sequenced sample was peripheral blood, obtained 28 days after the second AZD1222 dose. These receptors were collected from an adult who received the AZD1222 COVID-19 vaccine. Each CDR3 is given with its conserved first and last residue. D genes are given only for firm matches. Clone sizes are given selectively: once, few, many, or a class where the clone is expanded.

D | size | J | V | DNA | CDR3
- | - | TRBJ1-4 | TRBV5-1 | TGCGCCAGCAGCTTGGGTTTTGGACGCGCAACTAATGAAAAACTGTTTTTT | CASSLGFGRATNEKLFF
TRBD2 | - | TRBJ2-5 | TRBV25-1 | TGTGCCAGCAGTGATTTACGGGAGGGGCAAGAGACCCAGTACTTC | CASSDLREGQETQYF
- | - | TRBJ1-5 | TRBV6-4 | TGTGCCAGCAGTGACCCTACCCTGACCGGGGGGGCCCAGCATTTT | CASSDPTLTGGAQHF
TRBD1 | - | TRBJ1-1 | TRBV28 | TGTGCCAGCAGCTCTGGTGGACAGGATCACACTGAAGCTTTCTTT | CASSSGGQDHTEAFF
TRBD2 | - | TRBJ2-2 | TRBV7-9 | TGTGCCAGCAGCTTTGCCGGGGGGGGGCGCCGTACCACCGGGGAGCTGTTTTTT | CASSFAGGGRRTTGELFF
- | - | TRBJ2-1 | TRBV14 | TGTGCCAGCAGCCAGGCAGTCCTCAGGGAGCAGTTCTTC | CASSQAVLREQFF
- | - | TRBJ2-3 | TRBV5-1 | TGCGCCAGCAGCTTGGATCCGGAGAGGCTCACAGATACGCAGTATTTT | CASSLDPERLTDTQYF
- | - | TRBJ1-3 | TRBV5-1 | TGCGCCAGCAGCCCCGCCCTGGGCTCTGGAAACACCATATATTTT | CASSPALGSGNTIYF
- | - | TRBJ2-3 | TRBV29-1 | TGCAGCGTTGCCCTTCAGGAGGATACGCAGTATTTT | CSVALQEDTQYF
- | - | TRBJ2-7 | TRBV3-1/TRBV3-2 | TGTGCCAGCAGCCAAGCAGGGACCTCCTACGAGCAGTACTTC | CASSQAGTSYEQYF
TRBD1 | - | TRBJ2-1 | TRBV4-1 | TGCGCCAGCAGCCAAGATCTAGGGACAGGGAAGAATGAGCAGTTCTTC | CASSQDLGTGKNEQFF
- | - | TRBJ2-7 | TRBV5-5 | TGTGCCAGCAGCTTTCGGTCTAGTGTCGAGCAGTACTTC | CASSFRSSVEQYF
- | - | TRBJ2-7 | TRBV2 | TGTGCCAGCAGTGAACGTCCGGGACAAGCCTACGAGCAGTACTTC | CASSERPGQAYEQYF
TRBD2 | once | TRBJ2-5 | TRBV7-2 | TGTGCCAGCAGCTTAGCCGGGACTAGCGGGGGGTACCGCCAAGAGACCCAGTACTTC | CASSLAGTSGGYRQETQYF
TRBD1 | - | TRBJ2-7 | TRBV3-1/TRBV3-2 | TGTGCCAGCAGTCCCGGGACAGGGGATCTCTACGAGCAGTACTTC | CASSPGTGDLYEQYF
- | - | TRBJ2-7 | TRBV6-8 | TGTGCCAGCAGTTACATGGCGGGGATGATCGAGCAGTACTTC | CASSYMAGMIEQYF
- | - | TRBJ1-4 | TRBV27 | TGTGCCAGCAGTTCCAGGGGAAAACTGTTTTTT | CASSSRGKLFF
TRBD1 | - | TRBJ1-2 | TRBV2 | TGTGCCAGCAGCACAGGGGGGCCCACCGGGGGGGGCTACACCTTC | CASSTGGPTGGGYTF
TRBD1 | - | TRBJ2-7 | TRBV6-5 | TGTGCCAGCAGTTACACCGGGACAGGAACATACGAGCAGTACTTC | CASSYTGTGTYEQYF
- | - | TRBJ1-2 | TRBV11-2 | TGTGCCAGCAGGTCGGACCTCTATGGCTACACCTTC | CASRSDLYGYTF
- | once | TRBJ2-7 | TRBV14 | TGTGCCAGCGGGCAGAACTCCTACGAGCAGTACTTC | CASGQNSYEQYF
- | - | TRBJ2-5 | TRBV30 | TGTGCCTGGAGTTTCTTCCAAGAGACCCAGTACTTC | CAWSFFQETQYF
TRBD1 | - | TRBJ2-1 | TRBV27 | TGTGCCAGCAGTTCGACAGGGATTAGTGAGCAGTTCTTC | CASSSTGISEQFF
- | - | TRBJ1-5 | TRBV19 | TGTGCCAGTAGTAGAACAGGGTGGAGCAATCAGCCCCAGCATTTT | CASSRTGWSNQPQHF
- | - | TRBJ1-1 | TRBV15 | TGTGCCACCAGCAGAGATACGACTGATCTAAACACTGAAGCTTTCTTT | CATSRDTTDLNTEAFF
- | - | TRBJ1-6 | TRBV27 | TGTGCCAGCAGTTTAATCCCAGGCCCCGGAGGCTCGGCCCTCCACTTT | CASSLIPGPGGSALHF
- | once | TRBJ2-7 | TRBV5-1 | TGCGCCAGCAGCTTGGATCAGGGTACCTACGAGCAGTACTTC | CASSLDQGTYEQYF
TRBD1 | - | TRBJ2-7 | TRBV6-2/TRBV6-3 | TGTGCCAGCAGTTATGAGACAGGGAATTCCTACGAGCAGTACTTC | CASSYETGNSYEQYF
- | - | TRBJ2-5 | TRBV6-5 | TGTGCCAGCACCCCGCAGGGCCTACGGGAGACCCAGTACTTC | CASTPQGLRETQYF
- | once | TRBJ1-2 | TRBV14 | TGTGCCAGCAGTAGTTACAGTTTACTCTATGGCTACACCTTC | CASSSYSLLYGYTF
- | - | TRBJ1-2 | TRBV4-3 | TGCGCCAGCAGCCAAGACAGGGTCTATGGCTACACCTTC | CASSQDRVYGYTF
TRBD1 | - | TRBJ1-6 | TRBV3-1/TRBV3-2 | TGTGCCAGCGGGGACAGGGGTGGTTCACCCCTCCACTTT | CASGDRGGSPLHF
- | - | TRBJ2-3 | TRBV7-2 | TGTGCCAGCAGCTTAGCAGGGGGGGCCACAGATACGCAGTATTTT | CASSLAGGATDTQYF
- | - | TRBJ2-1 | TRBV2 | TGTGCCAGCAGTTACCCGGTCGATGAGCAGTTCTTC | CASSYPVDEQFF
TRBD2 | once | TRBJ2-3 | TRBV28 | TGTGCCAGCAGCCTCGGGACTAGCGGGGGGGATACGCAGTATTTT | CASSLGTSGGDTQYF
- | - | TRBJ2-3 | TRBV6-5 | TGTGCCAGCAGTTACGGTCCCGCGACAGATACGCAGTATTTT | CASSYGPATDTQYF
TRBD1 | - | TRBJ1-4 | TRBV4-3 | TGCGCCAGCAGCTACCAGGGGGCTGGTAATGAAAAACTGTTTTTT | CASSYQGAGNEKLFF
- | once | TRBJ2-1 | TRBV6-2/TRBV6-3 | TGTGCCAGCAGTTACTTGTACAATGAGCAGTTCTTC | CASSYLYNEQFF
- | - | TRBJ1-6 | TRBV7-2 | TGTGCCAGCAGCTTGTGGGGGGGCAATAATTCACCCCTCCACTTT | CASSLWGGNNSPLHF
- | - | TRBJ1-1 | TRBV2 | TGTGCCAGCAGCGAACGGTCAGGTCCAACTGAAGCTTTCTTT | CASSERSGPTEAFF
TRBD1 | - | TRBJ2-7 | TRBV27 | TGTGCCACCGGGACAGCGCTATACGAGCAGTACTTC | CATGTALYEQYF
- | - | TRBJ1-3 | TRBV6-5 | TGTGCCAGCAACCCAGGGGCTGGAAACACCATATATTTT | CASNPGAGNTIYF
- | - | TRBJ2-3 | TRBV18 | TGTGCCAGCTCACCGCGAAAGGGAGAGGCAGATACGCAGTATTTT | CASSPRKGEADTQYF
- | - | TRBJ1-5 | TRBV6-1 | TGTGCCAGCAGTGAGATCTTAGAGGGTCAGCCCCAGCATTTT | CASSEILEGQPQHF
- | once | TRBJ1-1 | TRBV24-1 | TGTGCCATAGCGGCAGGCGGGACGAACACTGAAGCTTTCTTT | CAIAAGGTNTEAFF
TRBD1 | - | TRBJ1-6 | TRBV9 | TGTGCCAGCAGCGTAACAGGGGGCGGGAATTCACCCCTCCACTTT | CASSVTGGGNSPLHF
- | - | TRBJ1-5 | TRBV27 | TGTGCCAGCAGTTTACTGGGCGATCAGCCCCAGCATTTT | CASSLLGDQPQHF
- | - | TRBJ1-1 | TRBV10-1 | TGCGCCAGCAGTGCCATGGCAGGTTTGAACACTGAAGCTTTCTTT | CASSAMAGLNTEAFF
TRBD1 | many | TRBJ2-2 | TRBV24-1 | TGTGCCACCAGTGATCCGGGACAGTTTAACACCGGGGAGCTGTTTTTT | CATSDPGQFNTGELFF